The next 29 T cell receptor beta chains were all read from a single sample in a study of T cells in tuberculosis. Profiling relied on immunoSEQ multiplex PCR, and the TCRdb table lists in-frame clones only, not all of them. The table lists tens of thousands of clones, roughly 95% of them singletons. Sequenced: PBMCs. Receptors were obtained from a donor aged 10 to 29 with latent tuberculosis or without tuberculosis infection.

J is TRBJ2-1 and V is TRBV2; a weak D match, TRBD2 (7 bases). Trimming took 6 bases from V and 5 from J, leaving 11 bases between them. Germline-derived CDR1 and CDR2 are SNHLY and FYNNEI. This CDR3 is 13 amino acids long. For the CDR3, the DNA is TGTGCCAGCAGCGGGGGGCGGGACAATGAGCAGTTCTTC. Protein sequence: CASSGGRDNEQFF.

This chain's CDR3 is CASSLAGSYEQYF. In DNA, the CDR3 is TGTGCCAGCAGTTTGGCGGGCTCCTACGAGCAGTACTTC. V usage is TRBV27 and J usage is TRBJ2-7; D might be TRBD2 (5 bases). V gave up 3 bases and J gave up 0 bases, with 6 bases separating them. In germline, CDR1 is MNHEY, CDR2 SMNVEV (reference sequence). The CDR3 extends over 13 amino acids.

The chain is built from TRBV4-1 and TRBJ1-1; the match to TRBD1 covers 8 bases. J was trimmed by 3 bases and V by 2 bases; bases with no gene match: 2. CDR3 length: 14 residues. Germline-derived CDR1 and CDR2 are MGHRA and YSYEKL. The CDR3 coding sequence is TGCGCCAGCAGCCAACAGGGGGCGTACACTGAAGCTTTCTTT. Translated, it gives CASSQQGAYTEAFF.

This chain uses TRBV7-7 with TRBJ2-5, with 8 bases aligning to TRBD2. With 5 bases clipped from V and 5 bases from J, the junction kept 10 bases outside the gene matches. Germline CDR1 reads SSHAT; CDR2 reads FNYEAQ (reference sequence). The CDR3 length is 15 residues. The DNA of the CDR3 is TGTGCCAGCAGCCCTGCGGCGCGGGAGGAGGAGACCCAGTACTTC. This sequence encodes CASSPAAREEETQYF.

A single count supports this clone. This sequence joins TRBV12-5 and TRBJ1-3; D is ambiguous. Trimming shortened V by 1 base and J by 1 base, and 8 bases separated the two germline ends. Germline V gene data show CDR1 as LGHNT and CDR2 as FRNRAP. This CDR3 contains 15 residues. The chain's CDR3 is CASGLGTDSGNTIYF. CDR3 bases: TGTGCTAGTGGTTTGGGCACAGATTCTGGAAACACCATATATTTT.

This clone was seen a few times. J is TRBJ1-2 and V is TRBV7-2; D not certain. V lost 0 bases, J lost 0 bases, and 8 bases lay in between. This CDR3 has 15 residues. Germline CDR1 is SGHTA and CDR2 is FQGNSA. The chain's CDR3 is CASSLAYSPNYGYTF. DNA of the CDR3: TGTGCCAGCAGCTTAGCCTACAGTCCTAACTATGGCTACACCTTC. The whole variable domain, remainder taken from reference TRBV7-2 and TRBJ1-2, is GAGVSQSPSNKVTEKGKDVELRCDPISGHTALYWYRQSLGQGLEFLIYFQGNSAPDKSGLPSDRFSAERTGGSVSTLTIQRTQQEDSAVYLCASSLAYSPNYGYTFGSGTRLTVV.

The CDR3 DNA reads TGCAGCGCGACGGACAGGGGGTCGTCTAATGAAAAACTGTTTTTT. It codes for CSATDRGSSNEKLFF. The chain joins TRBV29-1 to TRBJ1-4; TRBD1 agrees at 10 bases. V dropped 7 bases and J dropped 3; count of bases not matched to a gene: 8. CDR3 length: 15 amino acids. Germline V gives CDR1 SQVTM, CDR2 ANQGSEA. Full variable domain (outside the CDR3, taken from reference TRBV29-1 and TRBJ1-4): SAVISQKPSRDICQRGTSLTIQCQVDSQVTMMFWYRQQPGQSLTLIATANQGSEATYESGFVIDKFPISRPNLTFSTLTVSNMSPEDSSIYLCSATDRGSSNEKLFFGSGTQLSVL.

The chain is built from TRBV7-2 and TRBJ1-1; 8 nucleotides match TRBD1. The germline V gene encodes CDR1 SGHTA and CDR2 FQGNSA. This CDR3 is built from 17 residues. The J segment lost 1 base and the V segment lost 4 bases, leaving 11 bases of the junction unmatched. The CDR3 reads CASSSRAGQGRNTEAFF. Written as DNA, the CDR3 is TGTGCCAGCAGCTCCAGAGCCGGACAGGGCAGGAACACTGAAGCTTTCTTT.

The V gene is TRBV19, the J gene TRBJ2-1, with TRBD2 as a possible D gene (6 bases). The germline gives CDR1 LNHDA, CDR2 SQIVND (reference sequence). This CDR3 is built from 13 residues. V was cut by 3 bases and J by 7 bases, with 10 bases left in between. CDR3 nucleotide sequence: TGTGCCAGTAGTATCTGGCTAGCGAATGAGCAGTTCTTC. Translation: CASSIWLANEQFF.

The V call is TRBV18, the J call TRBJ2-4, with 10 bases lining up with TRBD2. V trimming: 4 bases; J trimming: 9 bases; junction bases outside the gene matches: 12. Germline lookup yields CDR1 KGHSH and CDR2 LQKENI. CDR3 length equals 16 residues. The CDR3 is CASSLRTSGRVSIQYF. CDR3 DNA sequence: TGTGCCAGCTCACTACGGACTAGCGGCCGGGTAAGCATTCAGTACTTC.

The J gene is TRBJ2-2, the V gene TRBV2; 9 bases match TRBD2. CDR1 is SNHLY, CDR2 FYNNEI, per germline. CDR3 length equals 15 residues. After removal of 5 bases from V and 8 bases from J, the junction contained 9 bases not matched to a gene. This chain's CDR3 is CASSPSSGGLGELFF. CDR3 nucleotides: TGTGCCAGCAGTCCGTCGAGCGGGGGGCTGGGGGAGCTGTTTTTT.

This rearrangement joins TRBV19 to TRBJ1-1; the D is unclear. CDR3 size: 13 residues. The germline CDR1 and CDR2 sequences are LNHDA and SQIVND (reference sequence). The germline V and J ends were trimmed by 5 bases and 4 bases, with 11 bases remaining between them. The CDR3 coding sequence is TGTGCCAGTAGTTACCTAGAAAGCACTGAAGCTTTCTTT. As protein: CASSYLESTEAFF.

The chain combines TRBV7-6 with TRBJ2-2, with D perhaps matching TRBD1 (5 bases). This CDR3 comprises 18 residues. Germline lookup yields CDR1 SGHVS and CDR2 FNYEAQ. The V end lost 6 bases, the J end lost 1 base, and 21 bases lay between the germline ends. CDR3 amino acids: CASSSRAPVQGNTGELFF. The CDR3 DNA is TGTGCCAGCAGTTCGCGCGCCCCGGTCCAGGGGAACACCGGGGAGCTGTTTTTT.

J is TRBJ2-6 and V is TRBV29-1, with TRBD1 matching 8 bases. CDR1 and CDR2 (germline): SQVTM, ANQGSEA. CDR3 length equals 12 residues. V lost 5 bases and J lost 13; bases outside the gene matches: 7. The CDR3 DNA reads as TGCAGCGTTCGGACAGGGTCGGAGGTCCTGACTTTC. As protein: CSVRTGSEVLTF.

The rearrangement uses TRBV5-6 and TRBJ1-2; tentative D call: TRBD1 (6 bases). Trimming stripped 4 bases from V and 3 bases from J, with 22 bases between. Germline assignment: CDR1 SGHDT and CDR2 YYEEEE. The CDR3 loop spans 17 amino acids. The CDR3 here is CASSPHDRGGADYGYTF. The CDR3 DNA sequence: TGTGCCAGCAGCCCCCACGACCGGGGGGGGGCGGACTATGGCTACACCTTC. The variable domain in full, completed from reference TRBV5-6 and TRBJ1-2, reads DAGVTQSPTHLIKTRGQQVTLRCSPKSGHDTVSWYQQALGQGPQFIFQYYEEEERQRGNFPDRFSGHQFPNYSSELNVNALLLGDSALYLCASSPHDRGGADYGYTFGSGTRLTVV.

The chain has TRBV6-1 and TRBJ2-1; 13 bases align to TRBD2. V shed 0 bases and J 8 bases; nucleotides not matched to a gene: 7. The length of the CDR3 is 17 residues. Per germline, CDR1 MNHNS and CDR2 SASEGT. CDR3 region: CASSEALLAGGLHEQFF. The CDR3 region has the DNA TGTGCCAGCAGTGAAGCCCTACTAGCGGGAGGGCTCCATGAGCAGTTCTTC.

The chain couples TRBV18 to TRBJ2-1, with TRBD1 as a possible D gene (6 bases). The CDR3 sequence is 17 residues long. Trimming removed 3 bases at V and 3 bases at J, with 18 bases between. Germline CDR1 KGHSH, CDR2 LQKENI. The DNA of the CDR3 is TGTGCCAGCTCACCCCAGAGGGGCAGGGGCGACTACAATGAGCAGTTCTTC. Its protein is CASSPQRGRGDYNEQFF.

There are a few counts of this clone. The chain is built from TRBV7-2 and TRBJ2-3; D remains unclear. The germline V and J ends were trimmed by 5 bases and 3 bases, with 9 bases remaining between them. The CDR3 is 13 residues long. The V gene's germline CDR1 is SGHTA and CDR2 FQGNSA. The CDR3 sequence: CASSTLLTDTQYF. The CDR3 DNA sequence: TGTGCCAGCAGCACCCTATTAACAGATACGCAGTATTTT.

The V gene is TRBV6-6, the J gene TRBJ2-7, with 16 bases that match TRBD2. The CDR3 is 15 amino acids. Germline V gene lookup returns CDR1 MNHNY and CDR2 SVGAGI (reference sequence). The ends lost 6 bases at V and 4 bases at J; junction bases unmatched: 3. CDR3 loop: CASSMGLAGGYEQYF. The CDR3 DNA reads TGTGCCAGCAGCATGGGACTAGCGGGAGGGTACGAGCAGTACTTC.

V and J are TRBV2 and TRBJ2-3, with TRBD1 matching 12 bases. V lost 11 bases, J lost 3 bases, and 12 bases stayed unmatched. The CDR3 covers 16 residues. Per germline, CDR1 SNHLY and CDR2 FYNNEI. The CDR3 protein is CAVVRDRGRMTDTQYF. The DNA for the CDR3 is TGTGCCGTTGTCCGGGACAGGGGGCGGATGACAGATACGCAGTATTTT.

The J gene is TRBJ2-7, the V gene TRBV6-5; D might be TRBD2 (5 bases). This CDR3 is 13 amino acids long. V shed 5 bases and J shed 2 bases, with 10 bases lying between them. Germline V gene lookup returns CDR1 MNHEY and CDR2 SVGAGI. This CDR3 reads CASSAGGPYEQYF. The CDR3 DNA follows: TGTGCCAGCAGTGCCGGAGGTCCCTACGAGCAGTACTTC.

V and J are TRBV7-6 and TRBJ1-2; D gene ambiguous. Trimming stripped 5 bases from V and 1 base from J, with 20 bases between. The length of the CDR3 is 17 residues. Germline CDR1 is SGHVS and CDR2 is FNYEAQ. The CDR3 nucleotides are TGTGCCAGCAGCCCAGATGTTGGGCAGGTCAATAACTATGGCTACACCTTC. This translates into CASSPDVGQVNNYGYTF.

A single count supports this clone. This rearrangement joins TRBV19 to TRBJ1-2; 7 bases line up with TRBD1. V lost 3 bases to trimming and J lost 5 bases; unmatched junction nucleotides: 6. This CDR3 has 14 amino acids. Germline CDR1 reads LNHDA; CDR2 reads SQIVND (reference sequence). CDR3 DNA sequence: TGTGCCAGTAGTATTACAGGGGCAAGGTATGGCTACACCTTC. The encoded protein is CASSITGARYGYTF.

The rearrangement uses TRBV7-8 and TRBJ2-1, with 7 bases matching TRBD2. V lost 1 base and J lost 7; bases outside the gene matches: 10. CDR3 size: 16 residues. Germline CDR1 is SGHVS and CDR2 is FQNEAQ. CDR3 coding DNA: TGTGCCAGCAGCTTAGGGAGGGGACTACTAGGGAATGAGCAGTTCTTC. Protein: CASSLGRGLLGNEQFF.

This chain connects TRBV19 to TRBJ1-2; tentative D call: TRBD1 (5 bases). The length of the CDR3 is 11 residues. Germline assignment: CDR1 LNHDA and CDR2 SQIVND (reference sequence). V shed 7 bases and J shed 3 bases, with 6 bases lying between them. The CDR3 loop reads CASTGDYGYTF. The CDR3 nucleotides read TGTGCCAGTACGGGGGACTATGGCTACACCTTC.

This clone occurred once. This sequence joins TRBV7-6 and TRBJ2-7; 7 bases are a match to TRBD2. Germline V CDR1 and CDR2: SGHVS, FNYEAQ. There are 14 residues in the CDR3. V was clipped by 5 bases and J by 1 base; unmatched bases: 5. The CDR3 coding sequence is TGTGCCAGCAGCCCAGCGGGGCGGTCCTACGAGCAGTACTTC. Protein: CASSPAGRSYEQYF.

The chain employs TRBV11-2 and TRBJ1-4; D uncertain. Trimming cost V 2 bases and J 7 bases, with 5 bases left between them. The CDR3 is 12 residues long. CDR1 is SGHAT and CDR2 is FQNNGV in the germline V gene. CDR3 sequence (DNA): TGTGCCAGCAGCTTATCCGGTGAAAAACTGTTTTTT. Its protein is CASSLSGEKLFF.

The J gene is TRBJ2-7, the V gene TRBV6-5; no clear D gene. Germline loops: CDR1 MNHEY, CDR2 SVGAGI. Trimming removed 6 bases from V and 1 base from J, with 13 bases in between. There are 14 residues in the CDR3. The CDR3 region is CASSIVGASYEQYF. The CDR3 DNA sequence: TGTGCCAGCAGCATAGTGGGCGCGTCCTACGAGCAGTACTTC.

The chain links TRBV5-1 to TRBJ2-3; 8 positions match TRBD1. The CDR3 runs to 16 residues. Germline loops: CDR1 SGHRS, CDR2 YFSETQ. V shed 4 bases and J 4 bases; nucleotides not matched to a gene: 11. CDR3 DNA sequence: TGCGCCAGCAGCCCGGATAGGACAGGGTACCCAGATACGCAGTATTTT. It encodes CASSPDRTGYPDTQYF. Full variable domain (remainder filled in from reference TRBV5-1 and TRBJ2-3): KAGVTQTPRYLIKTRGQQVTLSCSPISGHRSVSWYQQTPGQGLQFLFEYFSETQRNKGNFPGRFSGRQFSNSRSEMNVSTLELGDSALYLCASSPDRTGYPDTQYFGPGTRLTVL.